Below, 9 T cell receptor beta chains from the same sample are listed, as sequenced in a study of shared clonotypes between healthy human individuals. Assay used: immunoSEQ multiplex PCR; TCRdb lists only in-frame clones, some missing. The profile shows over 2 million clones, 85% to 95% of them singletons. The sequenced sample was naive CD4+ T cells from PBMCs. The subset denotes: CD45RA+ positively selected. These receptors were taken from a man between 18 and 35 years old in good health. Some clones in this sample may be carry-over from other donors' samples.

The V call is TRBV4-2, the J call TRBJ2-5; maybe TRBD2 (5 bases). Trimming took 2 bases from V and 5 from J, leaving 6 bases between them. Germline-derived CDR1 and CDR2 are LGHNA and YNFKEQ. The CDR3 runs to 12 residues. The CDR3 here is CASSQRRETQYF. The CDR3 bases are TGTGCCAGCAGCCAAAGGAGGGAGACCCAGTACTTC.

The chain links TRBV15 to TRBJ2-1, with D uncertain. In germline, CDR1 is LNHNV, CDR2 YYDKDF (reference sequence). With 3 bases removed from V and 9 bases from J, the gap between germline ends came to 9 bases. The CDR3 loop spans 12 amino acids. CDR3 sequence reads: CATSSFRGEQFF. The CDR3 bases are TGTGCCACCAGCAGTTTTCGAGGTGAGCAGTTCTTC.

The rearrangement links TRBV5-4 to TRBJ2-1; TRBD2 matches at 11 bases. Losses at the gene ends were 2 bases for V and 3 bases for J; bases not matched to a gene: 13. CDR1 SGHNT and CDR2 YYREEE come from the germline V gene (reference sequence). The CDR3 runs to 19 residues. The CDR3 DNA sequence: TGTGCCAGCAGCTTTCGGTGGCTAGCGGGAGGCGACCACTACAATGAGCAGTTCTTC. It is translated as CASSFRWLAGGDHYNEQFF.

The chain has TRBV7-7 and TRBJ2-3, with a tentative D call TRBD2 (6 bases). The CDR3 is 16 amino acids. Germline CDR1 SSHAT, CDR2 FNYEAQ (reference sequence). V was shortened by 1 base and J by 4 bases, with 15 bases between the two germline ends. CDR3 nucleotide sequence: TGTGCCAGCAGCTTAGGTACGGGACTTAGCCCAGATACGCAGTATTTT. Protein product: CASSLGTGLSPDTQYF.

This clone was observed a single time. The rearrangement uses TRBV7-8 and TRBJ1-2; D is unclear. The CDR3 totals 14 residues. Looked up from germline, CDR1 is SGHVS and CDR2 is FQNEAQ. The germline V and J ends were trimmed by 2 bases and 6 bases, with 13 bases remaining between them. For the CDR3, the DNA is TGTGCCAGCAGCTTATCATCGACTACAAATGGCTACACCTTC. The encoded protein is CASSLSSTTNGYTF.

Regarding this clone: Other DNA sequences from this sample encode an identical CDR3 as well. CDR3 region: CASSDLGGAETQYF. The CDR3 nucleotides are TGTGCCAGCAGTGATTTGGGGGGCGCAGAGACCCAGTACTTC. The chain recombines TRBV6-1 with TRBJ2-5; tentatively, D is TRBD1 or TRBD2 (6 bases each). There are 14 residues in the CDR3. The germline CDR1 and CDR2 sequences are MNHNS and SASEGT. V dropped 3 bases and J dropped 4 bases, with 12 bases sitting between them.

The CDR3 DNA reads TGTGCCAGCATGAAACGGCTAGCGCTTAACGAGCAGTACTTC. Its translation: CASMKRLALNEQYF. The chain is built from TRBV6-1 and TRBJ2-7; D is perhaps TRBD2 (6 bases). Trimming took 7 bases from V and 5 from J, leaving 18 bases between them. From germline, CDR1 is MNHNS and CDR2 SASEGT. The CDR3 loop spans 14 amino acids.

The chain employs TRBV6-1 and TRBJ2-7; D is undetermined. V was shortened by 3 bases and J by 5 bases, with 11 bases between the two germline ends. Germline V gene data show CDR1 as MNHNS and CDR2 as SASEGT. This CDR3 has 13 residues. CDR3 coding DNA: TGTGCCAGCAGTGACCCTCGGTCCGACGAGCAGTACTTC. The encoded protein is CASSDPRSDEQYF.

The CDR3 loop is CASSEGLAGVYNEQFF. As DNA, the CDR3 is TGTGCCAGCAGTGAGGGGCTAGCGGGAGTGTACAATGAGCAGTTCTTC. The genes are TRBV2 and TRBJ2-1, with 10 bases that match TRBD2. The CDR3 has 16 amino acids. Unmatched junction bases numbered 6, after V lost 3 bases and J lost 4 bases. Germline V gives CDR1 SNHLY, CDR2 FYNNEI.